This entry describes one T cell receptor beta chain. Each patient relapsed following autologous stem cell transplantation, and prior brentuximab vedotin exposure differed. This sample was taken from a study of PD-1 blockade in classical Hodgkin lymphoma. TCRdb's table, derived via immunoSEQ multiplex PCR, lists solely in-frame clones and lacks some. This sample has roughly 81,000 clones, with around nine tenths found just once. The CDR3 covers 15 residues. V shed 5 bases and J shed 0 bases, with 11 bases lying between them. Germline CDR1 and CDR2: MNHEY and SMNVEV (reference sequence). The sample in question was peripheral blood mononuclear cells (PBMCs), obtained before the second cycle of nivolumab. This sequence was found in a human donor with classical Hodgkin lymphoma. V gene TRBV27 combines with J gene TRBJ1-5, with D tentatively TRBD1 (6 bases). The CDR3 DNA is TGTGCCAGCAGTCCCCGGACAGCTAGCAATCAGCCCCAGCATTTT. Its translation is CASSPRTASNQPQHF.